This TCR beta chain was identified in a study of control samples from healthy donors and cancer patients. Libraries were prepared by immunoSEQ multiplex PCR; TCRdb keeps only in-frame clonotypes and omits some of them. There are 150,000 to 200,000 clones in the sample; almost 90% occur only once, and 1.4% lies in the top ten. Germline loops: CDR1 KGHSH, CDR2 LQKENI. The ends were cut back, 3 bases at V and 5 bases at J, with 14 bases in the middle. CDR3 length equals 14 residues. The TCR comes from a woman aged 50 to 60 in good health. Input material: blood. The rearrangement links TRBV18 to TRBJ2-7; maybe TRBD1 (6 bases). CDR3 DNA sequence: TGTGCCAGCTCACCGACTAACAGGGACCACGAGCAGTACTTC. Protein product: CASSPTNRDHEQYF.